Listed here are 18 T cell receptor beta chains from one sample, sequenced in a study of brain T cells in children with intractable seizures. Only in-frame clones appear in the TCRdb table, and some are missing; sequencing was by immunoSEQ multiplex PCR. The top ten clones hold under 7% of a sample with 340,000 or so clones, over 90% of them seen once. Time point noted: blood from clinic visit 5 months post-surgery; TSC patient then seizure free. Specimen: peripheral blood, collected approximately 5 months after surgery. The receptors stem from a boy in the first two years of life with tuberous sclerosis and intractable seizures.

The V call is TRBV7-9, the J call TRBJ2-1; D is ambiguous. The CDR3 has 13 amino acids. Germline V CDR1 and CDR2: SEHNR, FQNEAQ (reference sequence). Trimming left V 8 bases short and J 6 bases short, with 14 bases between. The CDR3 spells CASLPSTGNEQFF. As DNA, the CDR3 is TGTGCCAGCCTACCCTCAACGGGCAATGAGCAGTTCTTC.

The rearrangement links TRBV11-2 to TRBJ1-6; 7 nucleotides line up with TRBD1. The V and J ends lost 3 bases and 6 bases, in that order; junction bases with no gene match: 2. CDR3 length equals 14 residues. The germline V gene has CDR1 SGHAT and CDR2 FQNNGV. As DNA, the CDR3 is TGTGCCAGCAGCTTCGGGACAGCTAATTCACCCCTCCACTTT. This encodes CASSFGTANSPLHF.

The CDR3 protein is CASSRTGKANEKLFF. The CDR3 nucleotides are TGCGCCAGCAGCCGTACAGGGAAGGCTAATGAAAAACTGTTTTTT. V is TRBV5-1 and J is TRBJ1-4, with a possible D match to TRBD1 (6 bases). The CDR3 is 15 amino acids. V dropped 4 bases and J dropped 3 bases, with 13 bases sitting between them. CDR1 and CDR2 from the germline V gene are SGHRS and YFSETQ.

This sequence joins TRBV7-3 and TRBJ2-1; maybe TRBD2 (7 bases). The CDR3 spans 13 residues. V gave up 1 base and J gave up 8 bases, with 9 bases separating them. Germline CDR1 SGHTA, CDR2 FQGTGA. CDR3 amino acids: CASSLMGGHEQFF. The CDR3 DNA reads as TGTGCCAGCAGCTTAATGGGGGGGCATGAGCAGTTCTTC.

The rearrangement links TRBV25-1 to TRBJ2-7, with D possibly being TRBD1 (6 bases). The CDR3 covers 11 residues. CDR1 is MGHDK, CDR2 SYGVNS, per germline. Trimming stripped 8 bases from V and 6 bases from J, with 11 bases between. The CDR3 sequence is CASVDRGEQYF. In DNA form, the CDR3 reads TGTGCCAGCGTGGACAGAGGCGAGCAGTACTTC.

The CDR3 loop reads CASSYRDASNSPLHF. CDR3 coding DNA: TGTGCCAGCAGTTACCGGGACGCCTCTAATTCACCCCTCCACTTT. V and J are TRBV6-2 or TRBV6-3 and TRBJ1-6; possible D gene TRBD1, 5 bases. Germline V gene data show CDR1 as MNHEY and CDR2 as SVGEGT. V lost 2 bases and J lost 6, with 11 bases in between. The CDR3 is 15 amino acids.

J is TRBJ1-1 and V is TRBV20-1; no clear D. Germline CDR1 DFQATT, CDR2 SNEGSKA (reference sequence). V was cut by 3 bases and J by 10 bases, with 12 bases left in between. The CDR3 runs to 11 residues. This CDR3 reads CSASGQVGAFF. CDR3 DNA sequence: TGCAGTGCTAGCGGTCAAGTAGGAGCTTTCTTT.

Of note for this clone: At one end the junction does not follow the germline gene, possibly because of a read error. The gene calls are TRBV18 and TRBJ1-1; possibly TRBD1 for D (6 bases). Germline V gives CDR1 KGHSH, CDR2 LQKENI. The CDR3 runs 14 residues. The DNA for the CDR3 is TGTGCCAGCTCGCCACAGGGCCAGAACACTGAAGCTTTCTTT. It codes for CASSPQGQNTEAFF.

This clone came up once. The chain combines TRBV19 with TRBJ1-5, with 7 bases matching TRBD1. The ends lost 7 bases at V and 0 bases at J; junction bases unmatched: 6. Germline V lookup: CDR1 LNHDA, CDR2 SQIVND (reference sequence). The CDR3 length is 15 residues. The CDR3 loop reads CASNTGTDSNQPQHF. For the CDR3, the DNA is TGTGCCAGTAACACAGGGACAGATAGCAATCAGCCCCAGCATTTT. The full variable domain, rest sourced from reference TRBV19 and TRBJ1-5, is DGGITQSPKYLFRKEGQNVTLSCEQNLNHDAMYWYRQDPGQGLRLIYYSQIVNDFQKGDIAEGYSVSREKKESFPLTVTSAQKNPTAFYLCASNTGTDSNQPQHFGDGTRLSIL.

The chain joins TRBV5-1 to TRBJ2-7; no definite D call. Looked up from germline, CDR1 is SGHRS and CDR2 is YFSETQ. Trimming took off 3 bases at V and 3 bases at J, with 10 bases between the two ends. CDR3 length: 13 amino acids. The CDR3 reads CASSSRMGYEQYF. In nucleotides, the CDR3 is TGCGCCAGCAGCTCCCGTATGGGCTACGAGCAGTACTTC.

This clone was counted a few times. The V and J genes are TRBV7-9 and TRBJ1-1; D remains ambiguous. Per the germline V gene, CDR1 is SEHNR and CDR2 is FQNEAQ (reference sequence). V dropped 1 base and J dropped 1 base, with 4 bases sitting between them. The CDR3 has 13 residues. The CDR3 is CASSLVANTEAFF. The CDR3 nucleotides are TGTGCCAGCAGCTTAGTAGCGAACACTGAAGCTTTCTTT. Based on the CDR3 plus reference TRBV7-9 and TRBJ1-1, the full variable domain is DTGVSQNPRHKITKRGQNVTFRCDPISEHNRLYWYRQTLGQGPEFLTYFQNEAQLEKSRLLSDRFSAERPKGSFSTLEIQRTEQGDSAMYLCASSLVANTEAFFGQGTRLTVV.

V and J are TRBV4-1 and TRBJ2-2, with unresolved D. CDR3 length: 17 residues. Between the trimmed V and J ends, which lost 1 base and 5 bases, there was a span of 17 bases. Germline V gene lookup returns CDR1 MGHRA and CDR2 YSYEKL. The CDR3 sequence: CASSQASRSRATGELFF. The CDR3 DNA sequence: TGCGCCAGCAGCCAAGCTTCCAGGAGTCGGGCGACCGGGGAGCTGTTTTTT.

The chain has TRBV15 and TRBJ1-2; D perhaps matches TRBD1 (6 bases). CDR1 LNHNV and CDR2 YYDKDF come from the germline V gene (reference sequence). The CDR3 runs to 14 residues. V lost 6 bases and J lost 8, with 19 bases in between. The CDR3 loop is CATSPPGQGRGYTF. The CDR3 DNA reads TGTGCCACCAGTCCCCCGGGGCAGGGGCGCGGCTACACCTTC.

The rearrangement links TRBV27 to TRBJ1-5; possible D gene TRBD1, 6 bases. The CDR3 runs to 17 residues. CDR1 and CDR2 (germline): MNHEY, SMNVEV (reference sequence). Trimming removed 0 bases from V and 0 bases from J, with 12 bases in between. CDR3 in DNA: TGTGCCAGCAGTTTATCCCAAGGACAGTATAGCAATCAGCCCCAGCATTTT. Its protein product is CASSLSQGQYSNQPQHF.

A few counts support this clone. The J gene is TRBJ1-1, the V gene TRBV12-3 or TRBV12-4; no reliable D call. The CDR3 length is 13 residues. V lost 0 bases to trimming and J lost 5 bases, with 7 bases between them. The CDR3 loop is CASSLALGTEAFF. The CDR3 nucleotides are TGTGCCAGCAGTTTAGCGCTTGGTACTGAAGCTTTCTTT.

The chain couples TRBV5-6 to TRBJ1-1; no reliable D call. Trimming stripped 0 bases from V and 7 bases from J, with 19 bases between. This CDR3 contains 16 residues. CDR1 is SGHDT, CDR2 YYEEEE, per germline. CDR3 amino acids: CASSLVEPAGVSEAFF. CDR3 DNA sequence: TGTGCCAGCAGCTTGGTAGAACCCGCCGGAGTGAGTGAAGCTTTCTTT.

V is TRBV29-1 and J is TRBJ1-2; a possible D gene is TRBD1 (5 bases). The V end lost 3 bases, the J end lost 4 bases, and 12 bases lay between the germline ends. The V gene's germline CDR1 is SQVTM and CDR2 ANQGSEA. The CDR3 sequence is 13 residues long. CDR3 in DNA: TGCAGCGTTGAGGATCCCAGGGTCTATGGCTACACCTTC. It specifies CSVEDPRVYGYTF.

The CDR3 protein is CASSSAGGPGSEQFF. Written as DNA, the CDR3 is TGTGCCAGTAGTAGTGCGGGAGGGCCGGGGAGTGAGCAGTTCTTC. The gene calls are TRBV19 and TRBJ2-1, with TRBD2 matching over 9 bases. V was clipped by 4 bases and J by 9 bases; unmatched bases: 10. The CDR3 covers 15 residues. Germline assignment: CDR1 LNHDA and CDR2 SQIVND (reference sequence).